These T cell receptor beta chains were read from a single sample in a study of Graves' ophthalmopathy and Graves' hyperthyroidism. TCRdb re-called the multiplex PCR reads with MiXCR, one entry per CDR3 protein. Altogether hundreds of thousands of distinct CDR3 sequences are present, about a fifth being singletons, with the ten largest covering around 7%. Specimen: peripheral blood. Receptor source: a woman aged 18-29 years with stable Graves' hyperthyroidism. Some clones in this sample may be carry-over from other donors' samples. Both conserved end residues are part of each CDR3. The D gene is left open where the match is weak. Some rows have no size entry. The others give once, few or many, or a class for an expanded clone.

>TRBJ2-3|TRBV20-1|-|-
CSARGQSDTQYF
TGCAGTGCTAGAGGACAGTCAGATACGCAGTATTTT
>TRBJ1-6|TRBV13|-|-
CASSLLADYNSPLHF
TGTGCCAGCAGCTTACTTGCAGATTATAATTCACCCCTCCACTTT
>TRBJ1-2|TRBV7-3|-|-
CASSQTGRGGYTF
TGTGCCAGCAGCCAAACGGGGAGAGGGGGCTACACCTTC
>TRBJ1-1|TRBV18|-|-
CASSPPSKNTEAFF
TGTGCCAGCTCACCACCGTCGAAGAACACTGAAGCTTTCTTT
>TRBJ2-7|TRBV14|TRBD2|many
CASSQNKYHIAGDEDEQYF
TGTGCCAGCAGCCAAAACAAATACCACATAGCGGGGGACGAGGACGAGCAGTACTTC
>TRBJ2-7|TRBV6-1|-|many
CASRLGGYPYEQYF
TGTGCCAGCAGGCTGGGAGGCTACCCCTACGAGCAGTACTTC
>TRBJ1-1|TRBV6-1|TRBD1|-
CASRGDRGRGTEAFF
TGTGCCAGCAGAGGGGACAGGGGGCGAGGCACTGAAGCTTTCTTT
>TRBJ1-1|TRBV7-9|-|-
CASSLEGEVAFF
TGTGCCAGCAGCTTAGAGGGGGAGGTCGCTTTCTTT
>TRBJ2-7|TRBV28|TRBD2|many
CASRQSGSSYEQYF
TGTGCCAGCAGACAAAGCGGGAGCTCCTACGAGCAGTACTTC
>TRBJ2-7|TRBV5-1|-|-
CASGLGGSSYEQYF
TGCGCCAGCGGGTTAGGGGGTTCGTCCTACGAGCAGTACTTC
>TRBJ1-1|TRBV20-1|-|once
CSAREDGVGTEAFF
TGCAGTGCTAGGGAGGACGGGGTCGGGACTGAAGCTTTCTTT
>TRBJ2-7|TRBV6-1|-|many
CASTEPGRLSEQYF
TGTGCCAGCACCGAACCGGGACGCCTATCCGAGCAGTACTTC
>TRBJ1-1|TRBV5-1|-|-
CASSLDGRLGDTEAFF
TGCGCCAGCAGCTTGGATGGGCGACTTGGGGACACTGAAGCTTTCTTT
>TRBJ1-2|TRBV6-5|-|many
CASSYSLSLDGGYTF
TGTGCCAGCAGTTACTCCCTCTCCCTTGATGGTGGCTACACCTTC
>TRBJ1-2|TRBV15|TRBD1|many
CATSRDRGLYGYTF
TGTGCCACCAGCAGGGACAGGGGGCTCTATGGCTACACCTTC
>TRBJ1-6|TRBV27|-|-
CASTLRSRGNSPLHF
TGTGCCAGCACCTTACGCAGCAGGGGTAATTCACCCCTCCACTTT
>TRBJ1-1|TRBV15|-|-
CATRGGVRTEAFF
TGTGCCACCAGGGGGGGAGTAAGAACTGAAGCTTTCTTT
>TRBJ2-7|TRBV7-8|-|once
CASSPVGVQMGYEQYF
TGTGCCAGCAGCCCCGTCGGGGTTCAAATGGGCTACGAGCAGTACTTC
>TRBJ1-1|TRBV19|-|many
CASQAEQGRGTEAFF
TGTGCCAGCCAAGCCGAACAGGGTAGAGGAACTGAAGCTTTCTTT
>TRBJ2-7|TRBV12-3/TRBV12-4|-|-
CASSSDSYYEQYF
TGTGCCAGCAGTTCGGACTCGTACTACGAGCAGTACTTC
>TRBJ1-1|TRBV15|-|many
CATSQSLNTEAFF
TGTGCCACTTCCCAGTCATTGAACACTGAAGCTTTCTTT
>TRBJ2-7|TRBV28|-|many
CASSTPGSSYEQYF
TGTGCCAGCAGTACACCCGGGAGCTCCTACGAGCAGTACTTC
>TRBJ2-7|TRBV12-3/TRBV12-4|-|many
CASSADTLFEQYF
TGTGCCAGCAGTGCTGACACACTTTTCGAGCAGTACTTC
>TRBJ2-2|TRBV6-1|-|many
CASTPVRLTGELFF
TGTGCCAGCACCCCAGTCCGGTTGACCGGGGAGCTGTTTTTT
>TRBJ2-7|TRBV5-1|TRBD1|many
CASSLQGRRDEQYF
TGCGCCAGCAGCCTACAGGGGCGCCGGGACGAGCAGTACTTC
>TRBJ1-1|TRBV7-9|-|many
CASSLAGTGNTEAFF
TGTGCCAGCAGCTTAGCAGGGACGGGGAACACTGAAGCTTTCTTT
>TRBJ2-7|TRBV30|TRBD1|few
CAWSLGTAYEQYF
TGTGCCTGGAGTCTGGGGACAGCCTACGAGCAGTACTTC
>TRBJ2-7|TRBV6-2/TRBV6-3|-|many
CASSLTLRDSPFEQYF
TGTGCCAGCAGCCTCACCCTCCGGGACTCCCCCTTCGAGCAGTACTTC
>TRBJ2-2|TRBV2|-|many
CASSGRTTNTGELFF
TGTGCCAGCAGTGGCCGGACGACGAACACCGGGGAGCTGTTTTTT
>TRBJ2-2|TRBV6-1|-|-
CASSGHSIGELFF
TGTGCCAGCAGTGGGCACTCCATCGGGGAGCTGTTTTTT
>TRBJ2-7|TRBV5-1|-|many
CTSSLGSRDGSYEQYF
TGCACCAGCAGCTTGGGGTCCCGGGACGGATCCTACGAGCAGTACTTC